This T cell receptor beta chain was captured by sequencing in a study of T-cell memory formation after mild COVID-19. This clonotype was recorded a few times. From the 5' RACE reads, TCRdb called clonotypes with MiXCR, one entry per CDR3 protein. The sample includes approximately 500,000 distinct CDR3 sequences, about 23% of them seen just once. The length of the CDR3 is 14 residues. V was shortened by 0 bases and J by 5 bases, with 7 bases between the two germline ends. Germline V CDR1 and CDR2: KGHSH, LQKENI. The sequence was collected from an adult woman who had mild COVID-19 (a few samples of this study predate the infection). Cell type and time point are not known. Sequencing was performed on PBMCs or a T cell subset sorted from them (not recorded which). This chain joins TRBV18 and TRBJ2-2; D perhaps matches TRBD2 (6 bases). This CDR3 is CASSPPAGTGELFF. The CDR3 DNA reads TGTGCCAGCTCACCACCCGCGGGGACCGGGGAGCTGTTTTTT.